The next 25 T cell receptor beta chains were all read from a single sample in a study of T cell clones after liver transplantation. Libraries were prepared by immunoSEQ multiplex PCR; TCRdb keeps only in-frame clonotypes and omits some of them. The sample contains 75,000 to 85,000 clones, over 65% of which appear only once. The input for sequencing was CD4+ T cells from blood, taken at the 22-month timepoint. These receptors came from a human patient who received a liver transplant. Certain T cells may be donor cells from the graft.

This chain connects TRBV11-1 to TRBJ2-7, with TRBD2 matching 7 bases. After removal of 1 base from V and 7 bases from J, the junction contained 4 bases not matched to a gene. The CDR3 loop spans 13 amino acids. Germline CDR1 is SGHAT and CDR2 is FQDESV (reference sequence). CDR3 protein: CASSLGGLREQYF. Here the CDR3 DNA reads TGTGCCAGCAGCTTAGGGGGACTACGGGAGCAGTACTTC.

The chain joins TRBV11-3 to TRBJ2-2; D remains ambiguous. CDR3 size: 14 residues. Germline V CDR1 and CDR2: SGHNT, YENEEA. V was trimmed by 3 bases and J by 1 base, leaving 6 bases between them. The CDR3 spells CASSFNENTGELFF. In DNA, the CDR3 is TGTGCCAGCAGCTTTAACGAGAACACCGGGGAGCTGTTTTTT. Using reference TRBV11-3 and TRBJ2-2 for the parts outside the CDR3, the full variable domain is EAGVVQSPRYKIIEKKQPVAFWCNPISGHNTLYWYLQNLGQGPELLIRYENEEAVDDSQLPKDRFSAERLKGVDSTLKIQPAELGDSAVYLCASSFNENTGELFFGEGSRLTVL.

The chain recombines TRBV10-3 with TRBJ1-3, with TRBD1 matching 11 bases. This CDR3 has 15 residues. With 8 bases clipped from V and 0 bases from J, the junction kept 3 bases outside the gene matches. Per germline, CDR1 ENHRY and CDR2 SYGVKD. The CDR3 here is CAIGDRGISGNTIYF. CDR3 in DNA: TGTGCCATCGGGGACAGGGGGATCTCTGGAAACACCATATATTTT.

The chain couples TRBV2 to TRBJ2-5; no clear D gene. The CDR3 spans 21 residues. V lost 5 bases and J lost 5, with 36 bases in between. The germline gives CDR1 SNHLY, CDR2 FYNNEI. The CDR3 spells CASSSPLLSTDFFHRVETQYF. CDR3 in DNA: TGTGCCAGCAGTTCACCCCTGTTGTCAACAGACTTTTTCCACCGGGTGGAGACCCAGTACTTC. Variable domain in full (rest from reference TRBV2 and TRBJ2-5): EPEVTQTPSHQVTQMGQEVILRCVPISNHLYFYWYRQILGQKVEFLVSFYNNEISEKSEIFDDQFSVERPDGSNFTLKIRSTKLEDSAMYFCASSSPLLSTDFFHRVETQYFGPGTRLLVL.

The chain joins TRBV27 to TRBJ2-3; 8 positions agree with TRBD2. CDR1 is MNHEY, CDR2 SMNVEV, per germline (reference sequence). CDR3 size: 14 residues. The ends lost 2 bases at V and 6 bases at J; junction bases unmatched: 4. The CDR3, as DNA: TGTGCCAGCAGTTTAGGCGGGGGGCGGGATACGCAGTATTTT. This gives the protein CASSLGGGRDTQYF.

The chain has TRBV9 and TRBJ2-3; 10 positions match TRBD2. The CDR3 extends over 16 amino acids. V was clipped by 0 bases and J by 0 bases; unmatched bases: 1. In germline, CDR1 is SGDLS, CDR2 YYNGEE. In DNA form, the CDR3 reads TGTGCCAGCAGCGTAGGGACTAGCGGAAGCACAGATACGCAGTATTTT. This encodes CASSVGTSGSTDTQYF.

The V and J genes are TRBV10-3 and TRBJ2-7; tentative D call: TRBD2 (7 bases). This CDR3 is 13 amino acids long. Germline V gives CDR1 ENHRY, CDR2 SYGVKD. The germline V and J ends were trimmed by 7 bases and 4 bases, with 14 bases remaining between them. The chain's CDR3 is CAIMGGRGYEQYF. CDR3 nucleotides: TGTGCCATCATGGGGGGGCGCGGGTACGAGCAGTACTTC.

The chain links TRBV6-5 to TRBJ2-1; TRBD1 aligns across 8 bases. The CDR3 totals 16 residues. CDR1 is MNHEY, CDR2 SVGAGI, per germline. With 2 bases clipped from V and 7 bases from J, the junction kept 10 bases outside the gene matches. The CDR3 protein is CASSYGGQVLRNEQFF. CDR3 DNA: TGTGCCAGCAGTTACGGGGGACAGGTTTTAAGGAATGAGCAGTTCTTC.

The rearrangement joins TRBV28 to TRBJ2-5; D may correspond to TRBD1 or TRBD2 (6 bases each). The CDR3 runs 15 residues. V lost 6 bases and J 5 bases, leaving 19 bases between the germline ends. Germline V CDR1 and CDR2: MDHEN, SYDVKM. The CDR3: CASSIRAQGRETQYF. The CDR3 DNA sequence: TGTGCCAGCAGCATTCGGGCCCAGGGGAGGGAGACCCAGTACTTC.

The chain uses TRBV19 and TRBJ1-6; tentatively, D is TRBD1 (6 bases). V lost 10 bases to trimming and J lost 8 bases, with 15 bases between them. The length of the CDR3 is 13 residues. Germline CDR1 LNHDA, CDR2 SQIVND (reference sequence). In DNA form, the CDR3 reads TGTGCCACTGCCAGGGGTTGGGATTCACCCCTCCACTTT. This sequence encodes CATARGWDSPLHF.

This clone was observed once. This rearrangement joins TRBV7-9 to TRBJ1-2; D is uncertain. Germline V CDR1 and CDR2: SEHNR, FQNEAQ (reference sequence). The length of the CDR3 is 12 residues. V was pared by 5 bases and J by 2 bases, with 6 bases between. The CDR3 sequence: CASSPTNYGYTF. The CDR3, as DNA: TGTGCCAGCAGCCCAACCAACTATGGCTACACCTTC. Full variable domain (outside the CDR3, taken from reference TRBV7-9 and TRBJ1-2): DTGVSQNPRHKITKRGQNVTFRCDPISEHNRLYWYRQTLGQGPEFLTYFQNEAQLEKSRLLSDRFSAERPKGSFSTLEIQRTEQGDSAMYLCASSPTNYGYTFGSGTRLTVV.

V usage is TRBV19 and J usage is TRBJ1-1; D gene unclear. V was pared by 3 bases and J by 1 base, with 12 bases between. Germline CDR1 LNHDA, CDR2 SQIVND (reference sequence). The CDR3 is 15 amino acids. The CDR3 protein is CASSIGRWTNTEAFF. The DNA of the CDR3 is TGTGCCAGTAGTATTGGTAGGTGGACGAACACTGAAGCTTTCTTT.

The V gene is TRBV19, the J gene TRBJ1-3; 7 bases are a match to TRBD1. Looked up from germline, CDR1 is LNHDA and CDR2 is SQIVND (reference sequence). This CDR3 region has 15 residues. With 3 bases clipped from V and 3 bases from J, the junction kept 5 bases outside the gene matches. CDR3 sequence: CASSIGDSVGNTIYF. For the CDR3, the DNA is TGTGCCAGTAGTATTGGGGACAGCGTTGGAAACACCATATATTTT.

This sequence joins TRBV15 and TRBJ2-1; D may be TRBD1 (6 bases). V dropped 4 bases and J dropped 4 bases, with 11 bases sitting between them. The CDR3 runs to 14 residues. Germline V gives CDR1 LNHNV, CDR2 YYDKDF (reference sequence). For the CDR3, the DNA is TGTGCCACCAGCATCCAACAGGGTTACAATGAGCAGTTCTTC. This translates into CATSIQQGYNEQFF.

This clone occurred many times. This chain uses TRBV7-6 with TRBJ2-7; possibly TRBD1 for D (6 bases). Trimming took 0 bases from V and 4 from J, leaving 10 bases between them. There are 14 residues in the CDR3. Germline-derived CDR1 and CDR2 are SGHVS and FNYEAQ. The CDR3 DNA is TGTGCCAGCAGCTTAGCGGGGGCCGGGTACGAGCAGTACTTC. Translation: CASSLAGAGYEQYF.

The CDR3 sequence: CASSDVLRGTEAFF. Here the CDR3 DNA reads TGTGCCAGCAGTGATGTCCTCCGGGGGACTGAAGCTTTCTTT. The V call is TRBV25-1, the J call TRBJ1-1; D is possibly TRBD1 (5 bases). The CDR3 loop spans 14 amino acids. Germline loops: CDR1 MGHDK, CDR2 SYGVNS. The V and J ends lost 3 bases and 5 bases respectively, with 13 bases between them.

This chain uses TRBV19 with TRBJ1-1; D ambiguous. The V end was cut by 3 bases, the J end by 6 bases, with 8 bases between. The germline CDR1 and CDR2 sequences are LNHDA and SQIVND (reference sequence). CDR3 length: 12 residues. The CDR3 here is CASSISDSEAFF. The CDR3 nucleotides are TGTGCCAGTAGTATTTCCGATTCTGAAGCTTTCTTT. Full variable domain (outside the CDR3, taken from reference TRBV19 and TRBJ1-1): DGGITQSPKYLFRKEGQNVTLSCEQNLNHDAMYWYRQDPGQGLRLIYYSQIVNDFQKGDIAEGYSVSREKKESFPLTVTSAQKNPTAFYLCASSISDSEAFFGQGTRLTVV.

J is TRBJ2-7 and V is TRBV11-1; no firm D call. V lost 1 base and J 0 bases, leaving 10 bases between the germline ends. There are 15 residues in the CDR3. In germline, CDR1 is SGHAT, CDR2 FQDESV (reference sequence). In nucleotides, the CDR3 is TGTGCCAGCAGCTTAGACGTGGCTAGCTCCTACGAGCAGTACTTC. Protein sequence: CASSLDVASSYEQYF.

This clone appeared a single time. The chain recombines TRBV6-5 with TRBJ1-1, with 9 positions matching TRBD1. The junction had 9 bases not matched to a gene; V was cut back by 2 bases and J by 11 bases. Germline assignment: CDR1 MNHEY and CDR2 SVGAGI. There are 14 residues in the CDR3. CDR3 bases: TGTGCCAGCAGTTACAAGGACAGGGGACCGATGGCTTTCTTT. Amino acid sequence: CASSYKDRGPMAFF.

This clone was observed a few times. V usage is TRBV5-1 and J usage is TRBJ2-1, with TRBD1 as a possible D gene (6 bases). The germline CDR1 and CDR2 sequences are SGHRS and YFSETQ. There are 13 residues in the CDR3. The germline V and J ends were trimmed by 9 bases and 10 bases, with 20 bases remaining between them. CDR3 loop: CATSRGTDTEQFF. The CDR3 nucleotides are TGCGCCACCTCGAGGGGGACGGATACCGAGCAGTTCTTC.

This clone turned up a few times. The chain recombines TRBV6-1 with TRBJ2-7; 8 bases agree with TRBD1. The CDR3 sequence is 12 residues long. The germline V gene encodes CDR1 MNHNS and CDR2 SASEGT. Losses at the gene ends were 10 bases for V and 2 bases for J; bases not matched to a gene: 4. The CDR3 bases are TGTGCCACCGACAGGGGAGCCTACGAGCAGTACTTC. It yields the protein CATDRGAYEQYF.

This chain links TRBV2 with TRBJ1-5; 7 positions agree with TRBD1. The CDR3 loop spans 13 amino acids. The germline V gene encodes CDR1 SNHLY and CDR2 FYNNEI. The V gene end was trimmed by 7 bases and the J gene end by 7 bases; junction bases not matched to a gene: 7. CDR3 amino acids: CASKRQGLQPQHF. In DNA form, the CDR3 reads TGTGCCAGCAAGAGACAGGGTCTACAGCCCCAGCATTTT.

The rearrangement joins TRBV5-4 to TRBJ1-1; the D is unclear. CDR3 size: 15 residues. The V end lost 4 bases, the J end lost 5 bases, and 18 bases lay between the germline ends. Per the germline V gene, CDR1 is SGHNT and CDR2 is YYREEE (reference sequence). The CDR3 reads CASSPPGSGKTEAFF. The CDR3 DNA reads as TGTGCCAGCAGCCCCCCTGGATCTGGGAAGACTGAAGCTTTCTTT.

This chain joins TRBV10-1 and TRBJ1-2, with a weak D call TRBD1 (5 bases). Germline V lookup: CDR1 WNHNN, CDR2 SYGVQD (reference sequence). The CDR3 covers 10 residues. The V and J ends lost 9 bases and 8 bases respectively, with 10 bases between them. CDR3 DNA sequence: TGCGCCAGGGGACGGGGCGGCTACACCTTC. It translates to CARGRGGYTF.

The chain combines TRBV10-2 with TRBJ2-7; D unresolved. Germline V gene data show CDR1 as WSHSY and CDR2 as SAAADI. The CDR3 sequence is 11 residues long. V lost 6 bases and J lost 7, with 10 bases in between. CDR3 in DNA: TGCGCCAGCAGAGCATCCAGAGAGCAGTACTTC. Residues: CASRASREQYF.